Below, one T cell receptor beta chain is given with its context. This entry comes from a study of cytomegalovirus exposure and HLA in healthy donors. The CDR3 has 13 residues. CDR1 and CDR2 from the germline V gene are MNHEY and SVGAGI. A multiplex PCR was run with 60 Vbeta primers and 13 Jbeta primers. The assay was immunoSEQ multiplex PCR, and TCRdb's table has in-frame clones only and misses some. The data hold 200,000 to 250,000 clones, with roughly 83% observed a single time. The chain carries TRBV6-5 and TRBJ1-2, with D possibly being TRBD1 (6 bases). The sequence came from a girl aged 10 to 17 in good health and CMV-seronegative. The sample comprised PBMCs. CDR3 loop: CASKGVGFYGYTF. The DNA of the CDR3 is TGTGCTTCTAAGGGGGTAGGATTCTATGGCTACACCTTC.